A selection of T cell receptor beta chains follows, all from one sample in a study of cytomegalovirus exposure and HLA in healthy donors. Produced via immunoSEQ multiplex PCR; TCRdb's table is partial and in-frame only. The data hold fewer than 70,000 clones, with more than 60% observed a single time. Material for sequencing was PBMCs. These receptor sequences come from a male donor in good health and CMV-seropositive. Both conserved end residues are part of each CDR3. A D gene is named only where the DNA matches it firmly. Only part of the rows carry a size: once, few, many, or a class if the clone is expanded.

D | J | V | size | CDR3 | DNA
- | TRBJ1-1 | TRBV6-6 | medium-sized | CASSYPGVTEAFF | TGTGCCAGCAGTTACCCGGGGGTAACTGAAGCTTTCTTT
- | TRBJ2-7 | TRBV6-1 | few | CASSAFRGYEQYF | TGTGCCAGCAGTGCATTCAGGGGATACGAGCAGTACTTC
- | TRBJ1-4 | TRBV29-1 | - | CSVALRGGREKLFF | TGCAGCGTCGCTTTGCGGGGAGGGAGGGAAAAACTGTTTTTT
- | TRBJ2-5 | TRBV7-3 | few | CASSLWGRELGETQYF | TGTGCCAGCAGCTTATGGGGCCGGGAGTTAGGGGAGACCCAGTACTTC
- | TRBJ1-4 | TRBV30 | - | CAWSRGSTNEKLFF | TGTGCCTGGAGTCGAGGTAGCACTAATGAAAAACTGTTTTTT
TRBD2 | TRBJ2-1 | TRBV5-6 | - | CASSPPGGLARNEQFF | TGTGCCAGCAGCCCTCCGGGGGGACTAGCGCGCAATGAGCAGTTCTTC
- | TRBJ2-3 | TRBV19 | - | CASSIQDTQYF | TGTGCCAGTAGTATCCAGGATACGCAGTATTTT
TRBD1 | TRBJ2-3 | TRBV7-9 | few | CASSLQGVGTDTQYF | TGTGCCAGCAGCTTACAGGGGGTCGGCACAGATACGCAGTATTTT
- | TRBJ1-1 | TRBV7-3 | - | CASSRHSTSQENTEAFF | TGTGCCAGCAGCCGCCACTCGACCTCACAGGAGAACACTGAAGCTTTCTTT
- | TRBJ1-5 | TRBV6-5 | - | CATQKGQSPQHF | TGTGCCACCCAAAAGGGACAATCGCCCCAGCATTTT
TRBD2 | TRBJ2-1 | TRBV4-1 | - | CASSRGSGEFSYNEQFF | TGCGCCAGCAGCCGGGGTAGCGGGGAATTTTCCTACAATGAGCAGTTCTTC
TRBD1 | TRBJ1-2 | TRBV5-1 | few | CASSPGQGNYGYTF | TGCGCCAGCAGCCCGGGACAGGGTAACTATGGCTACACCTTC
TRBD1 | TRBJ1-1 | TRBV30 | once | CAWSRGTGTEAFF | TGTGCCTGGAGTAGGGGGACAGGTACTGAAGCTTTCTTT
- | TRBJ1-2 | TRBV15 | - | CATSRATSTGYGYTF | TGTGCCACCAGCAGAGCGACATCGACAGGCTATGGCTACACCTTC
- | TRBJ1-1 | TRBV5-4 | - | CASSLAGALNTEAFF | TGTGCCAGCAGCTTAGCAGGGGCTCTGAACACTGAAGCTTTCTTT
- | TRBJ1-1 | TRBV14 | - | CASSQVSGTRGAFF | TGTGCCAGCAGCCAAGTTTCGGGGACACGGGGAGCTTTCTTT
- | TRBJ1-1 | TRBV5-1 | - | CASSLDGRENTEAFF | TGCGCCAGCAGCTTGGATGGCAGGGAGAACACTGAAGCTTTCTTT
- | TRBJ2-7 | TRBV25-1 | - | CASSTGFEYF | TGTGCCAGCAGTACAGGGTTTGAGTACTTC
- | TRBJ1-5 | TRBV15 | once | CATSRDPNGNQPQHF | TGTGCCACCAGCAGAGATCCTAATGGCAATCAGCCCCAGCATTTT
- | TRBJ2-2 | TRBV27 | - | CASSFLGGGKAGELFF | TGTGCCAGCAGTTTTTTAGGGGGGGGTAAAGCCGGGGAGCTGTTTTTT
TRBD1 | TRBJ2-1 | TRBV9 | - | CASTPWAAQIGTGVYNEQFF | TGTGCCAGCACCCCATGGGCGGCACAGATTGGGACAGGGGTGTACAATGAGCAGTTCTTC
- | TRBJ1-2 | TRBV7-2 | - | CASSYSNYGYTF | TGTGCCAGCAGCTACAGTAACTATGGCTACACCTTC
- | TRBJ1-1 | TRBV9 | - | CASSVGPGGTEAFF | TGTGCCAGCAGCGTAGGTCCCGGGGGCACTGAAGCTTTCTTT
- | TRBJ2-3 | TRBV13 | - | CASSPQGDTQYF | TGTGCCAGCAGCCCCCAGGGGGATACGCAGTATTTT
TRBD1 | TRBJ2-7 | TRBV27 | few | CASSRMGTRGSYEQYF | TGTGCCAGCAGTCGAATGGGGACCAGGGGGTCCTACGAGCAGTACTTC
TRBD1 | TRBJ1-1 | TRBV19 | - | CASTAGPDRPGVEAFF | TGTGCCAGTACGGCGGGCCCGGACAGGCCAGGGGTTGAAGCTTTCTTT
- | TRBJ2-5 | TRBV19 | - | CASSMRDSRTQYF | TGTGCCAGTAGTATGAGAGACTCCCGGACCCAGTACTTC